The 14 T cell receptor beta chains presented below share a single source sample, sequenced in a study of cytomegalovirus exposure and HLA in healthy donors. The primer mix had 60 Vbeta and 13 Jbeta primers. This table comes from immunoSEQ multiplex PCR, and its TCRdb copy is limited to in-frame clones, with some not included. The data contain tens of thousands of clones, 80% to 90% of them seen just once; the ten biggest clones take up about 3.4%. The sequencing sample was made of PBMCs. These receptors were taken from a young man in good health and CMV-seropositive.

The rearrangement joins TRBV6-6 to TRBJ1-5; D unresolved. V lost 5 bases, J lost 4 bases, and 12 bases lay in between. Germline V gene sequence: CDR1 MNHNY, CDR2 SVGAGI (reference sequence). The CDR3 runs to 14 residues. The CDR3 nucleotides read TGTGCCAGCAGTAGACTGAGTATAAATCAGCCCCAGCATTTT. Translation gives CASSRLSINQPQHF.

This sequence joins TRBV5-4 and TRBJ1-4; possible D gene TRBD1, 5 bases. Trimming removed 0 bases from V and 7 bases from J, with 10 bases in between. The CDR3 runs 14 residues. Germline V CDR1 and CDR2: SGHNT, YYREEE (reference sequence). The CDR3 loop reads CASSLAGFGEKLFF. CDR3 in DNA: TGTGCCAGCAGCTTGGCAGGGTTTGGTGAAAAACTGTTTTTT. The full variable domain, completed using reference TRBV5-4 and TRBJ1-4, is ETGVTQSPTHLIKTRGQQVTLRCSSQSGHNTVSWYQQALGQGPQFIFQYYREEENGRGNFPPRFSGLQFPNYSSELNVNALELDDSALYLCASSLAGFGEKLFFGSGTQLSVL.

About this clone: A read error may account for a junction end that differs from germline. V is TRBV7-9 and J is TRBJ1-1, with no clear D. CDR3 length: 15 amino acids. CDR1 is SEHNR, CDR2 FQNEAQ, per germline (reference sequence). The CDR3: CSSSFPGQVNTEAFF. CDR3 DNA: TGTTCCAGCAGCTTCCCTGGGCAGGTGAACACTGAAGCTTTCTTT.

The genes are TRBV6-4 and TRBJ2-3; perhaps TRBD1 as D (5 bases). This CDR3 has 15 amino acids. Germline CDR1 reads MRHNA; CDR2 reads SNTAGT. V was shortened by 3 bases and J by 2 bases, with 12 bases between the two germline ends. In DNA form, the CDR3 reads TGTGCCAGCAGTGAGGGGCGGCCCGACACAGATACGCAGTATTTT. Its protein product is CASSEGRPDTDTQYF.

The chain employs TRBV11-2 and TRBJ1-2; D is ambiguous. The CDR3 consists of 14 residues. V dropped 0 bases and J dropped 7 bases, with 12 bases sitting between them. From germline, CDR1 is SGHAT and CDR2 FQNNGV. CDR3 nucleotide sequence: TGTGCCAGCAGCTTAGATCCGGGGTCGGGTGGCTACACCTTC. Amino acids: CASSLDPGSGGYTF.

This chain links TRBV11-2 with TRBJ2-5, with D perhaps matching TRBD1 (5 bases). Trimming took 2 bases from V and 4 from J, leaving 8 bases between them. The CDR3 extends over 13 amino acids. Germline V gives CDR1 SGHAT, CDR2 FQNNGV. For the CDR3, the DNA is TGTGCCAGCAGCTTACAGGGCCTAGAGACCCAGTACTTC. It yields the protein CASSLQGLETQYF.

The CDR3 spells CASVFSGRGSYEQYF. DNA of the CDR3: TGTGCCAGCGTCTTTAGCGGGAGAGGCTCCTACGAGCAGTACTTC. The chain combines TRBV6-6 with TRBJ2-7, with 9 bases matching TRBD2. The CDR3 is 15 amino acids. CDR1 and CDR2 from the germline V gene are MNHNY and SVGAGI (reference sequence). The junction had 8 bases not matched to a gene; V was cut back by 8 bases and J by 0 bases.

V and J are TRBV28 and TRBJ2-5, with a weak D call TRBD1 (6 bases). Matching the DNA end better, TRBJ2-7 makes the J call doubtful. This CDR3 is built from 14 residues. Germline V CDR1 and CDR2: MDHEN, SYDVKM. The CDR3 is CASSFRDNSYEQYF. CDR3 nucleotides: TGTGCCAGCAGCTTCCGGGACAACTCCTACGAGCAGTACTTC.

V gene TRBV5-1 combines with J gene TRBJ2-7; 8 bases map to TRBD2. The V gene's germline CDR1 is SGHRS and CDR2 YFSETQ. This CDR3 region has 15 residues. The junction had 8 bases not matched to a gene; V was cut back by 0 bases and J by 6 bases. For the CDR3, the DNA is TGCGCCAGCAGCTTGGAGGGACTAGTAGTATCCGAGCAGTACTTC. This encodes CASSLEGLVVSEQYF.

This CDR3 is CASSYNTDLGYTF. The CDR3 DNA is TGTGCCAGCAGTTATAACACAGACCTTGGCTACACCTTC. The chain has TRBV6-5 and TRBJ1-2, with no clear D. Germline CDR1 MNHEY, CDR2 SVGAGI. This CDR3 is built from 13 residues. Trimming left V 3 bases short and J 7 bases short, with 12 bases between.

This chain connects TRBV9 to TRBJ1-1, with D possibly TRBD1 on 5 matching bases. The V end was cut by 4 bases, the J end by 0 bases, with 13 bases between. The length of the CDR3 is 15 residues. Germline V gene data show CDR1 as SGDLS and CDR2 as YYNGEE. This CDR3 reads CASSPRGGVNTEAFF. In nucleotides, the CDR3 is TGTGCCAGCAGCCCCCGGGGAGGGGTGAACACTGAAGCTTTCTTT.

The gene calls are TRBV20-1 and TRBJ2-1; D is possibly TRBD2 (6 bases). Germline values: CDR1 DFQATT, CDR2 SNEGSKA (reference sequence). V lost 3 bases and J 9 bases, leaving 9 bases between the germline ends. This CDR3 is 11 amino acids long. The CDR3 DNA sequence: TGCAGTGCTAGCGGGAGAGGTGAGCAGTTCTTC. Translation gives CSASGRGEQFF.

The V call is TRBV18, the J call TRBJ2-1; 7 bases are shared with TRBD2. This CDR3 region has 15 residues. In germline, CDR1 is KGHSH, CDR2 LQKENI. V dropped 6 bases and J dropped 6; count of bases not matched to a gene: 11. The CDR3 loop is CASSPTATSVNEQFF. CDR3 DNA sequence: TGTGCCAGCTCGCCTACAGCCACTAGCGTCAATGAGCAGTTCTTC.

This chain links TRBV7-2 with TRBJ2-1; TRBD2 is a possible D gene (6 bases). This CDR3 is 17 amino acids long. The ends were cut back, 5 bases at V and 0 bases at J, with 17 bases in the middle. Germline V CDR1 and CDR2: SGHTA, FQGNSA. The chain's CDR3 is CASSLPQWGGSYNEQFF. The DNA for the CDR3 is TGTGCCAGCAGCCTCCCCCAATGGGGAGGCTCCTACAATGAGCAGTTCTTC.